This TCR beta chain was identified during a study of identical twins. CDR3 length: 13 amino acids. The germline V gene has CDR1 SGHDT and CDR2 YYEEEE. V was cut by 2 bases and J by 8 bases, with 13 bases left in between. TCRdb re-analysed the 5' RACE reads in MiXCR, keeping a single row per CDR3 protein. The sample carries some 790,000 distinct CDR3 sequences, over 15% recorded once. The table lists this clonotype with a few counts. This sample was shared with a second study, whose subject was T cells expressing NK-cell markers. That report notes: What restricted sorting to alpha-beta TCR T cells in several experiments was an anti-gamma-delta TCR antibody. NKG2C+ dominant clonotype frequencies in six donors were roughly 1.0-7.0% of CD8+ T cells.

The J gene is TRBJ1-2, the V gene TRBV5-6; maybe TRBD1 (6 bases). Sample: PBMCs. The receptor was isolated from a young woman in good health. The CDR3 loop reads CASSFSPGEGYTF. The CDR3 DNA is TGTGCCAGCAGCTTCTCGCCAGGGGAAGGCTACACCTTC.